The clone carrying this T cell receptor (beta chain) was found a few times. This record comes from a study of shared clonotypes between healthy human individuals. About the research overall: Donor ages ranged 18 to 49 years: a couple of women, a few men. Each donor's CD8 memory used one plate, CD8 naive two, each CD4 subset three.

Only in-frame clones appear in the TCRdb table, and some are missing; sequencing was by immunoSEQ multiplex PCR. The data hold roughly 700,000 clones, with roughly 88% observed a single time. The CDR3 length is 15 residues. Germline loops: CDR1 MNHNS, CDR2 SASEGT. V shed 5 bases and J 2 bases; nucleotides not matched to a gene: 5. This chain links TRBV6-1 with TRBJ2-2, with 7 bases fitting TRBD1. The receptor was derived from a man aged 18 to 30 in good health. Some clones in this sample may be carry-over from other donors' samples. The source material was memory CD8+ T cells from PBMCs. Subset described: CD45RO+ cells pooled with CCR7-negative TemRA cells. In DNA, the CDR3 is TGTGCCAGCAGTAAGGGACAGTCAAACACCGGGGAGCTGTTTTTT. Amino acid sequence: CASSKGQSNTGELFF.